Below, 20 T cell receptor beta chains from the same sample are listed, as sequenced in a study of blood T cell repertoires in COVID-19. Profiled with immunoSEQ multiplex PCR; TCRdb holds only in-frame clones, not every one. The sample includes 350,000 or so clones, 80% to 90% seen only once; the top ten take around 4%. Sequences were obtained from PBMCs or T cells enriched from blood (not recorded which). These receptors all come from a woman between 40 and 50 years old with acute COVID-19.

This chain uses TRBV11-3 with TRBJ2-1; 11 bases align to TRBD2. CDR3 length: 20 amino acids. V trimming: 0 bases; J trimming: 6 bases; junction bases outside the gene matches: 16. The germline CDR1 and CDR2 sequences are SGHNT and YENEEA. CDR3 nucleotides: TGTGCCAGCAGCTTAGACCTAATAGCGGGGGGGCTTCACCCGGGCAATGAGCAGTTCTTC. Residues: CASSLDLIAGGLHPGNEQFF.

The genes are TRBV7-2 and TRBJ2-2, with a possible D match to TRBD2 (5 bases). V lost 5 bases to trimming and J lost 3 bases, with 16 bases between them. This CDR3 spans 16 amino acids. Germline V gene data show CDR1 as SGHTA and CDR2 as FQGNSA. The CDR3 sequence is CASSPRVIGDTGELFF. CDR3 nucleotides: TGTGCCAGCAGCCCCCGGGTTATCGGGGACACCGGGGAGCTGTTTTTT.

V is TRBV6-5 and J is TRBJ2-1; a possible D gene is TRBD1 (5 bases). Germline loops: CDR1 MNHEY, CDR2 SVGAGI. The CDR3 runs to 15 residues. V was cut by 5 bases and J by 4 bases, with 15 bases left in between. CDR3 in amino acids: CASSTGHQQYNEQFF. DNA for the CDR3: TGTGCCAGCAGTACCGGACACCAGCAATACAATGAGCAGTTCTTC.

The gene calls are TRBV7-2 and TRBJ1-5; D is undetermined. The CDR3 has 14 amino acids. V was clipped by 1 base and J by 4 bases, with 8 bases between them. CDR1 and CDR2 from the germline V gene are SGHTA and FQGNSA. CDR3 amino acids: CASSLDGLNQPQHF. CDR3 bases: TGTGCCAGCAGCTTAGACGGGTTAAATCAGCCCCAGCATTTT.

The rearrangement links TRBV5-1 to TRBJ2-1; possibly TRBD1 for D (5 bases). Trimming removed 4 bases from V and 8 bases from J, with 19 bases in between. In germline, CDR1 is SGHRS, CDR2 YFSETQ. CDR3 length: 15 amino acids. CDR3 residues: CASSQDKVGSDEQFF. CDR3 DNA sequence: TGCGCCAGCAGCCAGGACAAGGTTGGAAGCGATGAGCAGTTCTTC.

The genes are TRBV6-2 or TRBV6-3 and TRBJ2-5; D is perhaps TRBD1 (6 bases). CDR3 length: 16 residues. CDR1 is MNHEY and CDR2 is SVGEGT in the germline V gene. Between the trimmed V and J ends, which lost 2 bases and 4 bases, there was a span of 17 bases. The CDR3 nucleotides are TGTGCCAGCAGTTACAAAGGGGGAAGAAGGGGAGAGACCCAGTACTTC. Its protein is CASSYKGGRRGETQYF.

The V gene is TRBV7-2, the J gene TRBJ2-7, with 7 bases aligning to TRBD2. This CDR3 region has 16 residues. J was trimmed by 0 bases and V by 5 bases; bases with no gene match: 10. Germline CDR1 and CDR2: SGHTA and FQGNSA. The CDR3 nucleotides read TGTGCCAGCAGCGTGGGCGGGAGCCCAGGCTCCTACGAGCAGTACTTC. It codes for CASSVGGSPGSYEQYF.

The chain has TRBV4-2 and TRBJ2-2, with 7 bases that match TRBD1. From germline, CDR1 is LGHNA and CDR2 YNFKEQ. The CDR3 is 21 amino acids. V shed 4 bases and J 1 base; nucleotides not matched to a gene: 21. The CDR3 nucleotides read TGTGCCAGCAGCCCGCCCCGGGACAGAGGATTAGGGTCGAAGAACACCGGGGAGCTGTTTTTT. Its translation is CASSPPRDRGLGSKNTGELFF.

J is TRBJ2-5 and V is TRBV5-1; the match to TRBD2 covers 12 bases. The germline CDR1 and CDR2 sequences are SGHRS and YFSETQ. V was pared by 0 bases and J by 1 base, with 1 base of the junction left unmatched. The CDR3 has 16 residues. This CDR3 reads CASSLALAGGQETQYF. CDR3 nucleotides: TGCGCCAGCAGCTTGGCACTAGCGGGAGGCCAAGAGACCCAGTACTTC. Using reference TRBV5-1 and TRBJ2-5 for the parts outside the CDR3, the full variable domain is KAGVTQTPRYLIKTRGQQVTLSCSPISGHRSVSWYQQTPGQGLQFLFEYFSETQRNKGNFPGRFSGRQFSNSRSEMNVSTLELGDSALYLCASSLALAGGQETQYFGPGTRLLVL.

This clone was detected only once. The V call is TRBV4-1, the J call TRBJ2-1; 12 positions agree with TRBD2. V was clipped by 4 bases and J by 9 bases; unmatched bases: 10. Germline CDR1 reads MGHRA; CDR2 reads YSYEKL. This CDR3 has 16 amino acids. CDR3 nucleotides: TGCGCCAGCAGCCCCGAATCGACTAGCGGGAGTTTTGAGCAGTTCTTC. This translates into CASSPESTSGSFEQFF.

The rearrangement links TRBV28 to TRBJ1-5; 7 nucleotides align to TRBD1. The length of the CDR3 is 19 residues. CDR1 and CDR2 from the germline V gene are MDHEN and SYDVKM. Trimming cost V 6 bases and J 7 bases; bases outside gene matches: 24. As DNA, the CDR3 is TGTGCCAGCAGCAAAATCCGGGACAGATTGATCGAAAAGTACCAGCCCCAGCATTTT. Amino acid sequence: CASSKIRDRLIEKYQPQHF.

The J gene is TRBJ1-5, the V gene TRBV5-5, with 9 bases aligning to TRBD1. Germline V gives CDR1 SGHKS, CDR2 YYEKEE (reference sequence). V shed 4 bases and J 4 bases; nucleotides not matched to a gene: 3. CDR3 length equals 14 residues. In DNA form, the CDR3 reads TGTGCCAGCAGCCCCGGACAGGGGAATCAGCCCCAGCATTTT. Translating it yields CASSPGQGNQPQHF.

The chain carries TRBV6-5 and TRBJ1-2; D possibly corresponds to TRBD1 (5 bases). The germline gives CDR1 MNHEY, CDR2 SVGAGI. This CDR3 has 14 amino acids. The V and J ends lost 6 bases and 7 bases respectively, with 18 bases between them. The CDR3, as DNA: TGTGCCAGCAGAAGACAAGAAGGGAGGGGTGGCTACACCTTC. Residues: CASRRQEGRGGYTF.

The chain combines TRBV2 with TRBJ2-2, with 10 positions matching TRBD1. CDR1 and CDR2 (germline): SNHLY, FYNNEI. The junction had 21 bases not matched to a gene; V was cut back by 8 bases and J by 0 bases. The CDR3 sequence is 21 residues long. The CDR3 region is CASVVPGQGFTTQPNTGELFF. CDR3 DNA: TGTGCCAGCGTGGTCCCGGGACAGGGGTTTACCACTCAACCGAACACCGGGGAGCTGTTTTTT.

This chain uses TRBV21-1 with TRBJ2-1; the table's D call, TRBD2, was not checked against the DNA. TRBV21-1 is a pseudogene. CDR3 length: 15 amino acids. The CDR3 DNA sequence: TGTGCCAGCGAACCGATTGAGGGTTCCTACAATGAGCAGTTCTTC. Translation: CASEPIEGSYNEQFF.

The genes are TRBV9 and TRBJ1-1; D might be TRBD1 (6 bases). The V gene's germline CDR1 is SGDLS and CDR2 YYNGEE. CDR3 length: 14 residues. V was pared by 4 bases and J by 1 base, with 11 bases between. The CDR3 bases are TGTGCCAGCAGCACTCGGACAGAGAACACTGAAGCTTTCTTT. It encodes CASSTRTENTEAFF.

This clone was recorded once. CDR3: CATSRKRQGRTEAFF. The CDR3 bases are TGTGCCACCAGCAGGAAAAGACAGGGGAGGACTGAAGCTTTCTTT. The genes are TRBV15 and TRBJ1-1; 8 nucleotides line up with TRBD1. CDR1 and CDR2 (germline): LNHNV, YYDKDF (reference sequence). CDR3 size: 15 residues. The V and J ends lost 3 bases and 5 bases, in that order; junction bases with no gene match: 8.

This clone turned up a few times. The gene calls are TRBV4-1 and TRBJ1-1; 9 positions match TRBD1. The junction had 18 bases not matched to a gene; V was cut back by 3 bases and J by 1 base. The CDR3 has 20 residues. Germline assignment: CDR1 MGHRA and CDR2 YSYEKL. The CDR3 sequence is CASSHTKRQGELGRNTEAFF. The CDR3 DNA reads as TGCGCCAGCAGCCATACAAAGAGACAGGGGGAGTTGGGAAGGAACACTGAAGCTTTCTTT.

The chain carries TRBV28 and TRBJ1-5; D possibly corresponds to TRBD1 (5 bases). The germline gives CDR1 MDHEN, CDR2 SYDVKM. Deletions cut 6 bases from V and 2 bases from J, with 14 bases between. CDR3 size: 15 residues. The CDR3 sequence is CASSATVRGNQPQHF. The CDR3 bases are TGTGCCAGCAGCGCCACCGTCAGGGGCAATCAGCCCCAGCATTTT. Drawing the rest from reference TRBV28 and TRBJ1-5, the complete variable domain is DVKVTQSSRYLVKRTGEKVFLECVQDMDHENMFWYRQDPGLGLRLIYFSYDVKMKEKGDIPEGYSVSREKKERFSLILESASTNQTSMYLCASSATVRGNQPQHFGDGTRLSIL.

The chain carries TRBV21-1 and TRBJ1-3; the table's D call of TRBD1 was not tested on the DNA. TRBV21-1 has pseudogene status. The CDR3 extends over 16 amino acids. In DNA form, the CDR3 reads TGTGCCAGTGTGGATACAGGACGGAACTCTGGAAACACCATATATTTT. This translates into CASVDTGRNSGNTIYF.